This T cell receptor (beta chain) was observed in a study of T cells in Graves' hyperthyroidism and ophthalmopathy (dated by TCRdb to the late 2010s). With respect to the entire study: Peripheral blood was sampled at the time of initial diagnosis, prior to any treatment. An independent validation cohort of fewer than 20 hyperthyroidism patients and 15 or so patients who later progressed to ophthalmopathy tested prospective prediction of ophthalmopathy. In about 6 Graves' hyperthyroidism patients, the study also compared T-cell repertoires from thyroid tissue with T-cell repertoires from blood. For training and testing, the 95 to 100 patients in the discovery cohort were randomly divided in a 7:3 ratio. A discovery cohort of about a hundred patients, fewer than 50 with Graves' ophthalmopathy and about 58 with stable Graves' hyperthyroidism, was used to find distinguishing TCR V-J signatures. The paper reports TCR Vbeta CDR3 sequencing of about 140 peripheral blood samples: fewer than 50 ophthalmopathy, around 80 hyperthyroidism and some 17 progressor patients. Once sampling was done, hyperthyroidism patients were given methimazole at a starting dose of 30 mg daily, whereas ophthalmopathy patients were given high-dose intravenous methylprednisolone. What the study reported, not specific to this receptor: No statistical method was used to fix the sample size in advance, and group allocation was not hidden from the investigators. In validation, the model predicted progression to ophthalmopathy a median of 6.5 months before onset, with 70% to 71% sensitivity and almost 75% specificity. Most expanded thyroid clonotypes (frequency above 0.001) were also found in blood, which suggests that blood repertoires may mirror thyroid immune responses. A 13 V-J signature model separated ophthalmopathy from stable hyperthyroidism, with 87.88% sensitivity and roughly 81% specificity in cross-validation and 80%/75% in testing.

The TCR beta CDR3 regions were amplified from the RNA transcripts. The TCR CDR3 was subjected to a first round of RT-PCR using the HTBI primer set and the Qiagen OneStep RT-PCR kit. Libraries were constructed in a second round of multiplex PCR, after which size selection and purification were performed. The libraries were sequenced on an Illumina HiSeq2000 using paired-end 100 bp reads. Turning to the authors' computational methods: SOAPnuke was used to process the raw data, removing reads that contained adapters or uncalled bases, had a mean Phred below 15, or lacked an exact match to the constant primer or identifier. COPE v1.2.5 was used to merge high-quality paired reads, and clonotypes were defined as unique nucleotide sequences. MiTCR v1.1 was used to align clonotypes to the IMGT TRBV, TRBD and TRBJ reference segments. The analysis was restricted to V-J combinations with a frequency above 0.0001, which together covered just over 98% of the repertoires. The TCS score was defined as F50 (clonal expansion) divided by E x V (chaos), with BLOSUM62-based TCRdist calculated between CDR3 peptides within each V-J. Welch's t-statistics and random forest reduced around 520 V-J features to about 13, which were used in a naive Bayes classifier (R e1071). TCRdb redid the processing of the public reads, applying fastp at Q25 and MiXCR, and retained in-frame beta chains. When rows share a CDR3 protein, they turn into one entry using the most common DNA and genes. Here the V and J calls rest on TCRdb's processing, not on the authors' analysis. The sample data list 350,000 to 450,000 distinct CDR3 sequences, and more than 12% of these were observed just once. The ten largest clones represent 28% of the sample.

In its sample, this clonotype was seen many times. Its antigen is currently not known. The record has no base qualities; no much larger clone is one base away. Ophthalmopathy patients had moderately to severely active disease, with a Clinical Activity Score of 3 or more, a NOSPECS grade of 4 or more, and a disease duration of less than 3 months. Any patient with an uncontrolled infection, another autoimmune disease, pregnancy or lactation was excluded. Diagnoses relied on clinical symptoms, serum thyroxine and TRAb, thyroid ultrasound and orbital computed tomography. Ficoll-Paque density gradient centrifugation was used to isolate PBMCs from 10 ml of fresh peripheral blood. Total RNA was extracted using Trizol reagent, and RNA quality was assessed on an Agilent 2100 Bioanalyzer. Ends trimmed: V by 5 bases, J by 2 bases; bases unmatched to a gene: 10. The germline V gene (reference sequence) sets CDR1 to DFQATT and CDR2 to SNEGSKA. There are 15 amino acids in the CDR3, from cysteine to phenylalanine inclusive. This entry keeps only the CDR3 DNA: 45 bases, framed from base 1.

The receptor's source is a man aged 50-60 years with Graves' ophthalmopathy. Sequenced material: blood. This chain is built from TRBV20-1 and TRBJ2-7, with 9 middle bases fitting TRBD1. Read as DNA, the sequence is TGCAGTGCTCCCAGCCAGACAGGGGGAACCTACGAGCAGTACTTC. Its product reads: CSAPSQTGGTYEQYF.